This TCR beta chain was documented in a study of OX40 agonist ivuxolimab in advanced cancers. At the level of the whole study: Ivuxolimab was a fully human IgG2 agonistic monoclonal antibody targeting the costimulatory receptor OX40 (CD134). Intravenous ivuxolimab was administered to patients every 2 weeks at six dose levels: 0.01, 0.1, 0.3, 1.5, 3 and 10 mg/kg. Of the roughly 52 dose-escalation patients, hepatocellular carcinoma was present in about 19, melanoma in roughly 15, renal cell carcinoma in 9 and head and neck cancer in 9. In the dose-escalation cohort, 65% to 90% of patients were male, and the mean age was approximately 55 years, with a range of 23 to 79. Patients were allowed to have had prior anti-PD-1, anti-PD-L1 or anti-CTLA-4 therapy, and approximately 40% of the dose-escalation patients had previously received checkpoint inhibitors. Partial responses occurred in three dose-escalation patients, of whom one had hepatocellular carcinoma and two had cutaneous melanoma. The purpose of peripheral TCRbeta sequencing was to test whether ivuxolimab changed TCR sequence diversity and led to clonal T-cell expansion. The monotherapy dose-escalation portion (N of about 57 patients) of the phase I ivuxolimab trial is reported in the paper.

Notes on this clone: Which antigen it targets is not known. Per-nucleotide qualities are absent, and no much larger clonotype sits a single base away.

To sequence the TCRbeta CDR3 region, genomic DNA was isolated from the sorted cells. The immunoSEQ Assay was used to sequence the TCRbeta CDR3 regions. Not all clones reach the TCRdb copy of this immuneACCESS table, which keeps in-frame sequences only. Checked studies attribute under half of the gap to unresolved V genes and leave the rest unexplained. The sample contains approximately 35,000 clones, around 80% of them found a single time. The top ten clones comprise around 10% of the sample. Broader findings and caveats from the paper: At doses from 0.1 to 3.0 mg/kg, clonal expansion was seen in both CD4+ and CD8+ blood T cells between baseline and week 6. In the 0.1-3.0 mg/kg groups, partial responders were among the patients with the lowest normalized peripheral clonal expansion, particularly in CD8+ T cells. Low levels of normalized T-cell clonal expansion were also seen in some nonresponding patients. After ivuxolimab, expanded clones were on average more numerous among CD8+ T cells than among CD4+ T cells. The antigen specificity of the peripheral T cells that underwent clonal expansion was not determined.

Patients with a history of autoimmune disease or receiving systemic immunosuppression were excluded from the trial. Peripheral blood for TCR sequencing was collected from all dose cohorts at baseline, on cycle 4 day 1, and on cycle 7 day 1. The samples were drawn from a first-in-human, open-label, multicenter phase I dose-escalation trial of ivuxolimab. The trial enrolled adults with locally advanced or metastatic head and neck squamous cell, hepatocellular, melanoma or renal cell carcinoma. CD4+ and CD8+ T cells were sorted separately from peripheral blood before TCR sequencing. V was cut back by 6 bases and J by 6 bases, leaving a gap of 26 bases between them. CDR1 SGDLS and CDR2 YYNGEE were looked up in the germline V gene. The CDR3 spans 17 residues, from the cysteine through the phenylalanine. Left in the record is the CDR3 DNA by itself, 51 bases read in frame from the first base.

The origin of this receptor is an adult with an advanced solid tumor such as melanoma, head and neck, liver or kidney cancer. Recombination connected TRBV9 to TRBJ2-3; the D gene is perhaps TRBD2, from 5 matching bases. The sequenced sample was CD4+ or CD8+ T cells sorted from blood, obtained in a trial of the OX40 agonist ivuxolimab. CDR3 region: CASMDSTDALDLDTQYF. The base sequence is TGTGCCAGCATGGACTCTACGGACGCCCTGGATTTGGATACGCAGTATTTT.